This TCR beta chain appears in the sequencing data of a study of T cell responses to AZD1222 COVID-19 vaccine. Assay: immunoSEQ multiplex PCR; the TCRdb copy retains only in-frame clones and omits some. Of around 160,000 clones listed, roughly 94% are singletons. The sequence was obtained from an adult who received the AZD1222 COVID-19 vaccine. The starting material was peripheral blood, obtained 28 days after the second AZD1222 dose.

For the CDR3, the DNA is TGTGCCAGCAGTTCCCGGGGACAGCACACTGAAGCTTTCTTT. Amino acid sequence: CASSSRGQHTEAFF. The V call is TRBV28, the J call TRBJ1-1; 7 positions match TRBD1. With 4 bases clipped from V and 3 bases from J, the junction kept 5 bases outside the gene matches. The CDR3 length is 14 residues. Germline CDR1 MDHEN, CDR2 SYDVKM.